Ten or more counts support the clone carrying this T cell receptor (beta chain). This sample is part of a study of blood T cells in healthy people across ages. Study-level background: Template-switching capture recovered about one barcoded beta molecule per two T cells.

CDR1 and CDR2 (germline): SGHDN, FVKESK. The J segment lost 7 bases and the V segment lost 4 bases, leaving 7 bases of the junction unmatched. CDR3 length equals 13 residues. Through a sample-barcoded 5' primer and a J-beta primer mix, a second PCR was run for roughly 6 to 11 cycles. TCRdb called the 5' RACE reads again in MiXCR, with one record for every CDR3 protein. The sample records approximately 1.5 million distinct CDR3 sequences, about 32% being singletons. This TCR was sampled from a young woman in good health. The sequencing input was blood. The rearrangement joins TRBV14 to TRBJ2-7; 7 bases fit TRBD2. CDR3 nucleotide sequence: TGTGCCAGCAGCCCCTTGGGAGGGAATGAGCAGTACTTC. Its translation: CASSPLGGNEQYF.